This T cell receptor beta chain was profiled in a study of shared clonotypes between healthy human individuals. The CDR3 totals 14 residues. V was trimmed by 7 bases and J by 0 bases, leaving 11 bases between them. Per germline, CDR1 LNHDA and CDR2 SQIVND (reference sequence). The authors' processing: Sequence data from immunoSEQ were junction-only and lacked quality scores; consequently, filtering differed. Data came from immunoSEQ multiplex PCR; TCRdb stores just in-frame clones and leaves some out. V and J calls and clone size are as listed in that table; D and trimming were resolved from the DNA. The repertoire holds roughly 2.2 million clones, with 85% to 95% as singletons. As for this clone: Antigen unknown.

Study results and caveats: Estimated richness was generally greater in naive than memory subsets.

The sequenced sample was naive CD4+ T cells from PBMCs. Regarding subset: CD45RA+ positively selected. The chain couples TRBV19 to TRBJ2-3; a weak D match, TRBD1 (5 bases). The sequence was collected from a man younger than 35 in good health. Some clones in this sample may be carry-over from other donors' samples. CDR3 coding DNA: TGTGCCAGTACCCTGGGGCGGAGCACAGATACGCAGTATTTT. Translation gives CASTLGRSTDTQYF.